What follows are 14 T cell receptor beta chains derived from one specimen sequenced in a study of cytomegalovirus exposure and HLA in healthy donors. PCR employed 60 Vbeta and 13 Jbeta primers. Sequencing was performed with immunoSEQ multiplex PCR; in TCRdb, only in-frame clones are kept and a portion is missing. Of over 150,000 clones listed, less than 80% are singletons. Sequenced material: PBMCs. All receptors derive from a man aged 35-49 years in good health and CMV-seronegative.

The V and J genes are TRBV7-9 and TRBJ2-5; TRBD2 agrees at 10 bases. Germline values: CDR1 SEHNR, CDR2 FQNEAQ (reference sequence). V shed 5 bases and J 5 bases; nucleotides not matched to a gene: 2. The CDR3 sequence is 13 residues long. The CDR3 bases are TGTGCCAGCAGCCCAGCGGGAGGGGAGACCCAGTACTTC. As protein: CASSPAGGETQYF.

The gene calls are TRBV19 and TRBJ2-4; 8 bases map to TRBD2. The CDR3 spans 16 residues. V dropped 6 bases and J dropped 1; count of bases not matched to a gene: 8. Germline V gene data show CDR1 as LNHDA and CDR2 as SQIVND (reference sequence). This chain's CDR3 is CASRPGGPGAKNIQYF. The CDR3 DNA is TGTGCCAGTAGGCCGGGGGGGCCAGGGGCCAAAAACATTCAGTACTTC.

J is TRBJ2-3 and V is TRBV5-1, with 8 bases lining up with TRBD2. Trimming cost V 4 bases and J 0 bases; bases outside gene matches: 1. CDR1 is SGHRS and CDR2 is YFSETQ in the germline V gene. The CDR3 extends over 14 amino acids. CDR3 bases: TGCGCCAGCAGCCAGCGGGGGAGCACAGATACGCAGTATTTT. Encoded protein: CASSQRGSTDTQYF.

The sample holds a few counts of this clone. The J gene is TRBJ1-1, the V gene TRBV7-2, with TRBD1 matching 8 bases. With V trimmed by 2 bases and J by 5 bases, 10 bases remained unmatched. The germline gives CDR1 SGHTA, CDR2 FQGNSA. This CDR3 has 16 amino acids. The CDR3 DNA follows: TGTGCCAGCAGCTTATTGGGGGCAGGGGGCTATACTGAAGCTTTCTTT. Translation gives CASSLLGAGGYTEAFF. The full variable domain, with the rest looked up from reference TRBV7-2 and TRBJ1-1, is GAGVSQSPSNKVTEKGKDVELRCDPISGHTALYWYRQSLGQGLEFLIYFQGNSAPDKSGLPSDRFSAERTGGSVSTLTIQRTQQEDSAVYLCASSLLGAGGYTEAFFGQGTRLTVV.

The V and J genes are TRBV6-6 and TRBJ2-1; D possibly corresponds to TRBD1 (6 bases). The CDR3 consists of 14 residues. The V gene lost 6 bases and the J gene lost 7 bases, with 16 bases spanning the gap. CDR1 is MNHNY and CDR2 is SVGAGI in the germline V gene (reference sequence). The CDR3 spells CASRRYRDLNEQFF. CDR3 bases: TGTGCCAGCAGGCGCTACAGGGATTTGAATGAGCAGTTCTTC.

The rearrangement uses TRBV5-8 and TRBJ2-4; TRBD1 matches 7 bases. The germline V gene encodes CDR1 SGHTS and CDR2 YDEGEE. This CDR3 has 12 amino acids. J gave up 16 bases and V 4 bases, and 11 bases lay outside the gene matches. The CDR3 is CASSKYRDSLYF. CDR3 sequence (DNA): TGTGCCAGCAGCAAATACCGGGACAGCTTATACTTC.

V gene TRBV27 combines with J gene TRBJ2-7; TRBD2 agrees at 7 bases. Germline V CDR1 and CDR2: MNHEY, SMNVEV (reference sequence). The junction had 2 bases not matched to a gene; V was cut back by 3 bases and J by 0 bases. The CDR3 consists of 14 residues. In nucleotides, the CDR3 is TGTGCCAGCAGTTTTCGGGACTACTCCTACGAGCAGTACTTC. It codes for CASSFRDYSYEQYF.

The J gene is TRBJ2-5, the V gene TRBV18; tentative D call: TRBD1 (7 bases). Germline CDR1 KGHSH, CDR2 LQKENI. The CDR3 is 17 residues long. Trimming pared 3 bases from V and 7 bases from J, leaving 24 bases between. The CDR3 spells CASSPRQGGSASGTQYF. The CDR3 coding sequence is TGTGCCAGCTCACCCCGACAGGGAGGATCGGCCAGTGGGACCCAGTACTTC.

The chain couples TRBV5-1 to TRBJ2-1; 10 bases are shared with TRBD2. Per the germline V gene, CDR1 is SGHRS and CDR2 is YFSETQ. The CDR3 runs to 15 residues. Germline trimming cut 4 bases from V and 5 bases from J; bases unmatched to any gene: 6. CDR3 DNA sequence: TGCGCCAGCAGCCAAAGGACTAGCGGAAACAATGAGCAGTTCTTC. Protein: CASSQRTSGNNEQFF.

The genes are TRBV5-1 and TRBJ2-3; 13 nucleotides line up with TRBD2. CDR3 size: 20 residues. J lost 1 base, V lost 4 bases, and 15 bases had no gene match. The germline V gene has CDR1 SGHRS and CDR2 YFSETQ. CDR3 sequence (DNA): TGCGCCAGCAGCCTTATAACGATACTAGCGGGAGGGGTAGGCACAGATACGCAGTATTTT. Its translation is CASSLITILAGGVGTDTQYF.

This chain uses TRBV7-9 with TRBJ2-5; tentative D call: TRBD2 (5 bases). The J call is doubtful: the DNA matches TRBJ2-7 better. The CDR3 has 15 residues. Germline CDR1 SEHNR, CDR2 FQNEAQ (reference sequence). CDR3 loop: CASSPGDGRIYEQYF. CDR3 in DNA: TGTGCCAGCAGCCCCGGGGATGGGCGGATCTACGAGCAGTACTTC.

This sequence joins TRBV5-1 and TRBJ2-1, with 7 positions matching TRBD2. The CDR3 is 14 amino acids. CDR1 and CDR2 from the germline V gene are SGHRS and YFSETQ. J gave up 7 bases and V 2 bases, and 6 bases lay outside the gene matches. Written as DNA, the CDR3 is TGCGCCAGCAGCTTCAGCGGGGAGTGGAATGAGCAGTTCTTC. Protein sequence: CASSFSGEWNEQFF.

This clone was recorded a few times. V gene TRBV16 combines with J gene TRBJ1-1, with D possibly matching TRBD1 (6 bases). Trimming shortened V by 0 bases and J by 3 bases, and 8 bases separated the two germline ends. This CDR3 spans 14 amino acids. From germline, CDR1 is KGHSY and CDR2 FQNENV. CDR3 in amino acids: CASSQSNRDTEAFF. The DNA of the CDR3 is TGTGCCAGCAGCCAATCAAACAGGGACACTGAAGCTTTCTTT. Looking up the rest from reference TRBV16 and TRBJ1-1 gives the full variable domain: GEEVAQTPKHLVRGEGQKAKLYCAPIKGHSYVFWYQQVLKNEFKFLISFQNENVFDETGMPKERFSAKCLPNSPCSLEIQATKLEDSAVYFCASSQSNRDTEAFFGQGTRLTVV.

V and J are TRBV7-9 and TRBJ2-1; 8 bases map to TRBD1. The V segment lost 3 bases and the J segment 4 bases; nucleotides outside the gene matches: 5. Germline V gene sequence: CDR1 SEHNR, CDR2 FQNEAQ (reference sequence). The CDR3 contains 15 residues. The CDR3 loop is CASSFSDRVYNEQFF. CDR3 nucleotide sequence: TGTGCCAGCAGCTTTTCGGACAGGGTATACAATGAGCAGTTCTTC.